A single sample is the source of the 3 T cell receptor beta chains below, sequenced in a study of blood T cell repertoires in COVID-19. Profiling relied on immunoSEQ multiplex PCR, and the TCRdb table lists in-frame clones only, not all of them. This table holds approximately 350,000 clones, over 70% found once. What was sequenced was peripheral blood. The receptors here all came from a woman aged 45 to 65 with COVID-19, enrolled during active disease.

The chain's CDR3 is CAWSDRGLSGNTIYF. CDR3 nucleotide sequence: TGTGCCTGGTCTGACAGGGGGCTGTCTGGAAACACCATATATTTT. This chain links TRBV30 with TRBJ1-3, with TRBD1 matching 10 bases. Germline V gives CDR1 GTSNPN, CDR2 SVGIG (reference sequence). The CDR3 runs 15 residues. With V trimmed by 5 bases and J by 1 base, 5 bases remained unmatched.

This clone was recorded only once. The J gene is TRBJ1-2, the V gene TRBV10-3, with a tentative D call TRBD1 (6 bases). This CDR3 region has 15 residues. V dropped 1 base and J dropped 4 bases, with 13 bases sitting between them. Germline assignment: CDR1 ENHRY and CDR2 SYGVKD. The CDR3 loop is CAISEWTARSYGYTF. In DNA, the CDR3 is TGTGCCATCAGTGAGTGGACAGCCCGATCCTATGGCTACACCTTC.

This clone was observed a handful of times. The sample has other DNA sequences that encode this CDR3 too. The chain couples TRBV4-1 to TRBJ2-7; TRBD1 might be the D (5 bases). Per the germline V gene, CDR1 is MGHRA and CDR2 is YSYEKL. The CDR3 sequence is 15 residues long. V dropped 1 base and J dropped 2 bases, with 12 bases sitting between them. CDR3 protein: CASSQAAGQTYEQYF. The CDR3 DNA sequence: TGCGCCAGCAGCCAAGCTGCCGGACAAACCTACGAGCAGTACTTC.